This TCR beta chain was captured in a study of cytomegalovirus exposure and HLA in healthy donors. There are 13 residues in the CDR3. With V trimmed by 5 bases and J by 3 bases, 4 bases remained unmatched. In germline, CDR1 is SQVTM, CDR2 ANQGSEA. Study-level points and caveats: Immune exposure information available was restricted to CMV serostatus.

The primer mix had 60 Vbeta and 13 Jbeta primers. The repertoire was sequenced with immunoSEQ multiplex PCR; TCRdb's copy has only in-frame clones and lacks some. The data show some 140,000 clones, with roughly 83% seen just once and 1.5% held by the top ten. With regard to this clone: Its antigen is not known.

This rearrangement joins TRBV29-1 to TRBJ2-1, with 7 bases aligning to TRBD2. The material sequenced was PBMCs. The TCR sequence derives from a man aged 40-49 years in good health and CMV-seronegative. Here the CDR3 reads CSVSAGIYNEQFF. CDR3 DNA: TGCAGCGTTTCAGCGGGGATCTACAATGAGCAGTTCTTC.